The entry below describes one TCR beta chain. Profiled with immunoSEQ multiplex PCR; TCRdb holds only in-frame clones, not every one. The sample contains more than 9,000 clones, 83% of which appear only once. The data were taken from a study of follicular helper T cells after annual influenza vaccination. CDR3 size: 17 residues. Time point given: 2014-2015 season, 7 days after vaccination. Subjects lived in the community and lacked influenza vaccine within the prior 6 months. This chain uses TRBV21-1 with TRBJ1-5; TRBD1 is the table's D call, not checked against the DNA. TRBV21-1 is a pseudogene locus. The material sequenced was CXCR5- memory CD4+ T cells sorted from blood, taken 7 days after influenza vaccination. The clonotype originates from an adult who received the influenza vaccine. CDR3 protein: CASSRPDRDHSNQPQHF. The CDR3 bases are TGTGCCAGCAGCAGGCCGGACAGGGACCATAGCAATCAGCCCCAGCATTTT.